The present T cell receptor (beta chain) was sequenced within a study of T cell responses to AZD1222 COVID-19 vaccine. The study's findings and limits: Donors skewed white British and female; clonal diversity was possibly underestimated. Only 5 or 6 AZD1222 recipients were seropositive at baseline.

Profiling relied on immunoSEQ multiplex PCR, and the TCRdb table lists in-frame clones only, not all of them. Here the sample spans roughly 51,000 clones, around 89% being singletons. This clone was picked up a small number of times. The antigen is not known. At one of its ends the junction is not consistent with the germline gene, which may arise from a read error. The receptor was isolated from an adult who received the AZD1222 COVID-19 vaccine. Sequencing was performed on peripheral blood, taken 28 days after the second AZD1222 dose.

Written as DNA, the CDR3 is TGTGCCAGCAGTGAATATGAGGGGAAGAGCCACTTC. Its protein product is CASSEYEGKSHF. The rearrangement links TRBV6-1 to TRBJ1-2; weak D call: TRBD1 (5 bases). The CDR3 runs to 12 residues. Germline lookup yields CDR1 MNHNS and CDR2 SASEGT.